The 27 T cell receptor beta chains reported below all come from one sample, sequenced in a study of blood T cell repertoires in COVID-19. Some clones are missing from TCRdb's copy, which holds only in-frame ones; the method was immunoSEQ multiplex PCR. This sample has roughly 55,000 clones, with approximately 84% found just once. The material sequenced was peripheral blood. These receptors were obtained from a human donor with active or convalescent COVID-19. The donor label of this sample is uncertain.

The CDR3 coding sequence is TGCGCCAGCAGCCAAGGACTAGCGGCTACCTACGAGCAGTACTTC. Translated: CASSQGLAATYEQYF. The chain uses TRBV4-3 and TRBJ2-7; the match to TRBD2 covers 9 bases. Germline V CDR1 and CDR2: LGHNA, YSLEER. The CDR3 covers 15 residues. Trimming at V came to 1 base and at J to 2 bases, leaving 3 bases not matched to a gene.

This chain connects TRBV4-1 to TRBJ1-5; 9 nucleotides agree with TRBD1. Germline V gene data show CDR1 as MGHRA and CDR2 as YSYEKL. The CDR3 is 18 residues long. V was clipped by 1 base and J by 5 bases; unmatched bases: 12. The CDR3 region is CASSQGGTGFNIHQPQHF. The DNA of the CDR3 is TGCGCCAGCAGCCAAGGAGGGACAGGGTTTAACATTCATCAGCCCCAGCATTTT.

The V call is TRBV11-2, the J call TRBJ1-1; no definite D call. The germline V and J ends were trimmed by 1 base and 2 bases, with 11 bases remaining between them. Germline V gene data show CDR1 as SGHAT and CDR2 as FQNNGV. The CDR3 is 15 amino acids. CDR3 DNA: TGTGCCAGCAGCTTAGTAGGCGGAGGTAACACTGAAGCTTTCTTT. Protein: CASSLVGGGNTEAFF.

J is TRBJ2-1 and V is TRBV9; 7 positions match TRBD2. Germline lookup yields CDR1 SGDLS and CDR2 YYNGEE. With 2 bases clipped from V and 6 bases from J, the junction kept 5 bases outside the gene matches. The CDR3 runs to 14 residues. This chain's CDR3 is CASSVGREGNEQFF. The CDR3 nucleotides read TGTGCCAGCAGCGTGGGGAGGGAGGGCAATGAGCAGTTCTTC.

The chain combines TRBV27 with TRBJ2-1, with 8 bases fitting TRBD1. With 5 bases clipped from V and 6 bases from J, the junction kept 3 bases outside the gene matches. The CDR3 has 13 residues. Per the germline V gene, CDR1 is MNHEY and CDR2 is SMNVEV (reference sequence). DNA of the CDR3: TGTGCCAGCAGTCGGACAGGGACCAATGAGCAGTTCTTC. Protein sequence: CASSRTGTNEQFF.

The V gene is TRBV15, the J gene TRBJ1-4; no reliable D call. CDR3 size: 14 residues. The V gene's germline CDR1 is LNHNV and CDR2 YYDKDF (reference sequence). V was clipped by 6 bases and J by 5 bases, with 13 bases between them. The CDR3 DNA follows: TGTGCCACCAGGGGGAGATTGGGAAATGAAAAACTGTTTTTT. It translates to CATRGRLGNEKLFF.

The V gene is TRBV28, the J gene TRBJ2-3; TRBD1 matches 7 bases. Germline-derived CDR1 and CDR2 are MDHEN and SYDVKM. Trimming took 8 bases from V and 2 from J; bases not matched to a gene: 10. The CDR3 runs to 15 residues. This chain's CDR3 is CASATGTVVTDTQYF. The CDR3 region has the DNA TGTGCCAGCGCCACCGGGACAGTCGTCACAGATACGCAGTATTTT.

The V call is TRBV7-2, the J call TRBJ2-2; 7 nucleotides line up with TRBD2. Germline CDR1 SGHTA, CDR2 FQGNSA. V trimming: 2 bases; J trimming: 0 bases; junction bases outside the gene matches: 3. The length of the CDR3 is 16 residues. The CDR3 region is CASSLLLAANTGELFF. The DNA for the CDR3 is TGTGCCAGCAGCTTACTTCTAGCGGCGAACACCGGGGAGCTGTTTTTT.

The J gene is TRBJ2-5, the V gene TRBV6-2 or TRBV6-3; 8 nucleotides line up with TRBD1. Looked up from germline, CDR1 is MNHEY and CDR2 is SVGEGT. The CDR3 is 11 amino acids. J lost 11 bases, V lost 2 bases, and 1 base had no gene match. CDR3 bases: TGTGCCAGCAGTTACGGGACAGGACAGTACTTC. It specifies CASSYGTGQYF.

The chain's CDR3 is CASSMGGQKETQYF. CDR3 bases: TGTGCCAGTAGTATGGGCGGACAGAAAGAGACCCAGTACTTC. This chain connects TRBV19 to TRBJ2-5, with D maybe TRBD1 (6 bases). Germline CDR1 LNHDA, CDR2 SQIVND (reference sequence). The CDR3 spans 14 residues. V gave up 3 bases and J gave up 3 bases, with 11 bases separating them.

This rearrangement joins TRBV19 to TRBJ2-6; D is perhaps TRBD2 (5 bases). Germline V gives CDR1 LNHDA, CDR2 SQIVND (reference sequence). This CDR3 contains 14 residues. V was trimmed by 4 bases and J by 6 bases, leaving 10 bases between them. The CDR3 loop is CASSRGRLANVLTF. The CDR3 bases are TGTGCCAGTAGTAGAGGGCGGTTGGCCAACGTCCTGACTTTC.

The V call is TRBV18, the J call TRBJ2-1, with TRBD2 matching 11 bases. Germline-derived CDR1 and CDR2 are KGHSH and LQKENI. V was clipped by 4 bases and J by 5 bases; unmatched bases: 1. The CDR3 sequence is 14 residues long. This CDR3 reads CASSRLAGHNEQFF. DNA of the CDR3: TGTGCCAGCTCACGACTAGCGGGGCACAATGAGCAGTTCTTC.

The CDR3 region has the DNA TGTGCCAGTAGCAGTACAGGGGGCGCGGAGACCCAGTACTTC. As protein: CASSSTGGAETQYF. The chain has TRBV19 and TRBJ2-5, with 9 bases lining up with TRBD1. J gave up 5 bases and V 6 bases, and 7 bases lay outside the gene matches. This CDR3 spans 14 amino acids. The germline V gene has CDR1 LNHDA and CDR2 SQIVND (reference sequence).

This sequence joins TRBV10-3 and TRBJ1-2; D gene unclear. V lost 6 bases and J lost 10, with 15 bases in between. In germline, CDR1 is ENHRY, CDR2 SYGVKD. The CDR3 is 12 amino acids. The CDR3, as DNA: TGTGCCATCAGCGAGGAGGGATACGACTACACCTTC. Translation: CAISEEGYDYTF.

This chain's CDR3 is CASSPYARYGTDTQYF. CDR3 nucleotides: TGTGCCAGCTCACCCTATGCCCGCTACGGCACAGATACGCAGTATTTT. The chain links TRBV18 to TRBJ2-3; D uncertain. CDR1 and CDR2 (germline): KGHSH, LQKENI. The CDR3 has 16 amino acids. V lost 3 bases, J lost 1 base, and 14 bases lay in between.

This chain connects TRBV30 to TRBJ1-2, with no clear D. Germline V gene data show CDR1 as GTSNPN and CDR2 as SVGIG (reference sequence). V was cut by 5 bases and J by 4 bases, with 14 bases left in between. The CDR3 loop spans 13 amino acids. CDR3: CAWGTRPGYGYTF. CDR3 sequence (DNA): TGTGCCTGGGGCACAAGACCGGGCTATGGCTACACCTTC.

The rearrangement links TRBV4-1 to TRBJ2-1, with D perhaps matching TRBD2 (5 bases). Trimming took 0 bases from V and 15 from J, leaving 15 bases between them. Looked up from germline, CDR1 is MGHRA and CDR2 is YSYEKL. CDR3 length: 13 residues. DNA for the CDR3: TGCGCCAGCAGCCAAGATTCCGGCCTAGGGAGGTTCTTC. Its protein product is CASSQDSGLGRFF.

The chain joins TRBV7-6 to TRBJ2-1; 12 bases match TRBD2. The CDR3 spans 15 residues. Germline lookup yields CDR1 SGHVS and CDR2 FNYEAQ. V shed 5 bases and J 4 bases; nucleotides not matched to a gene: 3. The CDR3 reads CASSVGTSGYNEQFF. The CDR3 DNA follows: TGTGCCAGCAGCGTAGGGACTAGCGGGTACAATGAGCAGTTCTTC.

The CDR3 nucleotides read TGTGCCAGCCGGGGTTTTTATGGCTACACCTTC. Its protein product is CASRGFYGYTF. The chain is built from TRBV28 and TRBJ1-2; D ambiguous. The germline gives CDR1 MDHEN, CDR2 SYDVKM. V dropped 8 bases and J dropped 5 bases, with 9 bases sitting between them. The CDR3 extends over 11 amino acids.

This clone was counted once. The chain links TRBV19 to TRBJ1-2, with D unresolved. Germline V gene lookup returns CDR1 LNHDA and CDR2 SQIVND (reference sequence). The CDR3 loop spans 13 amino acids. V lost 2 bases and J 2 bases, leaving 6 bases between the germline ends. The CDR3 sequence: CASSISQNYGYTF. CDR3 DNA sequence: TGTGCCAGTAGTATATCGCAGAACTATGGCTACACCTTC.

V gene TRBV4-2 combines with J gene TRBJ1-5; maybe TRBD1 (5 bases). The germline gives CDR1 LGHNA, CDR2 YNFKEQ. The V end lost 4 bases, the J end lost 2 bases, and 15 bases lay between the germline ends. The CDR3 totals 16 residues. CDR3: CASSLRQLGGNQPQHF. Here the CDR3 DNA reads TGTGCCAGCAGCCTCCGACAGCTAGGGGGCAATCAGCCCCAGCATTTT.

This clone has just a few counts. The CDR3 DNA is TGTGCCAGTGAGCACAGGGGGCGGTCTGGAAACACCATATATTTT. This translates into CASEHRGRSGNTIYF. The rearrangement uses TRBV19 and TRBJ1-3; 9 positions match TRBD1. V lost 8 bases and J lost 1; bases outside the gene matches: 6. The CDR3 totals 15 residues. In germline, CDR1 is LNHDA, CDR2 SQIVND (reference sequence).

This clone has a single count. The gene calls are TRBV5-4 and TRBJ2-3; 8 nucleotides align to TRBD2. Germline CDR1 is SGHNT and CDR2 is YYREEE (reference sequence). This CDR3 spans 15 amino acids. V was pared by 7 bases and J by 1 base, with 8 bases of the junction left unmatched. CDR3 bases: TGTGCCAGCCGCCCGGGAGGGCGACGCACAGATACGCAGTATTTT. Encoded protein: CASRPGGRRTDTQYF.

The rearrangement uses TRBV29-1 and TRBJ2-7; no definite D call. Trimming pared 7 bases from V and 3 bases from J, leaving 19 bases between. Germline-derived CDR1 and CDR2 are SQVTM and ANQGSEA. The CDR3 is made up of 14 amino acids. CDR3: CSAVTSPSGYEQYF. The CDR3 nucleotides read TGCAGCGCCGTAACCTCCCCGAGTGGCTACGAGCAGTACTTC.

V usage is TRBV5-1 and J usage is TRBJ2-2; D is perhaps TRBD2 (6 bases). Germline CDR1 SGHRS, CDR2 YFSETQ. The CDR3 sequence is 15 residues long. V was shortened by 3 bases and J by 5 bases, with 14 bases between the two germline ends. The CDR3 bases are TGCGCCAGCAGCTGGGGGACTGCGGGTACCGGGGAGCTGTTTTTT. Encoded protein: CASSWGTAGTGELFF. Supplemented by reference TRBV5-1 and TRBJ2-2, the full variable domain reads KAGVTQTPRYLIKTRGQQVTLSCSPISGHRSVSWYQQTPGQGLQFLFEYFSETQRNKGNFPGRFSGRQFSNSRSEMNVSTLELGDSALYLCASSWGTAGTGELFFGEGSRLTVL.

This clone was detected a few times. The chain is built from TRBV4-1 and TRBJ2-7, with 7 bases fitting TRBD2. From germline, CDR1 is MGHRA and CDR2 YSYEKL. The CDR3 has 15 residues. The V and J ends lost 3 bases and 1 base, in that order; junction bases with no gene match: 6. The CDR3 coding sequence is TGCGCCAGCAGCCAGATTGGGACTACATCCTACGAGCAGTACTTC. Protein sequence: CASSQIGTTSYEQYF.

This rearrangement joins TRBV24-1 to TRBJ2-1, with 10 bases lining up with TRBD1. Germline assignment: CDR1 KGHDR and CDR2 SFDVKD. CDR3 length: 15 residues. With 4 bases clipped from V and 10 bases from J, the junction kept 9 bases outside the gene matches. This CDR3 is CATSETGTGVNEQFF. The CDR3 DNA follows: TGTGCCACCAGTGAGACCGGGACAGGGGTTAACGAGCAGTTCTTC.